The entry below gives a single T cell receptor beta chain sequence along with its context. Per the germline V gene, CDR1 is SGHKS and CDR2 is YYEKEE (reference sequence). With V trimmed by 4 bases and J by 6 bases, 6 bases remained unmatched. This CDR3 has 16 amino acids. Researchers divided each subset's genomic DNA evenly across several immunoSEQ plates. Repertoires were generated with immunoSEQ multiplex PCR, while TCRdb's copy carries only in-frame clones and drops some. The sample consists of more than 1,200,000 clones, less than 99% of them appearing once. The data were taken from a study of shared clonotypes between healthy human individuals.

Sequencing input: naive CD4+ T cells sorted from blood. Subset noted: CD45RA+ positively selected. The chain has TRBV5-5 and TRBJ2-2; 13 positions agree with TRBD2. The receptor's source is a man aged 25 to 40 in good health. The CDR3 DNA sequence: TGTGCCAGCAGCCCTGGGACTAGCGGGATCGCCGGGGAGCTGTTTTTT. Protein product: CASSPGTSGIAGELFF. The full variable domain, completed using reference TRBV5-5 and TRBJ2-2, is DAGVTQSPTHLIKTRGQQVTLRCSPISGHKSVSWYQQVLGQGPQFIFQYYEKEERGRGNFPDRFSARQFPNYSSELNVNALLLGDSALYLCASSPGTSGIAGELFFGEGSRLTVL.